This section outlines one TCR beta chain sequence together with its context. The source of the sample is a study of shared clonotypes between healthy human individuals. Unmatched junction bases numbered 6, after V lost 3 bases and J lost 2 bases. This CDR3 contains 15 residues. The germline V gene encodes CDR1 SGHTA and CDR2 FQGNSA. Libraries were prepared by immunoSEQ multiplex PCR; TCRdb keeps only in-frame clonotypes and omits some of them. The table shows around 2.3 million clones, with about 94% occurring only once. Sequences were obtained from naive CD4+ T cells sorted from blood. Subset given: CD45RA+ positively selected. The chain joins TRBV7-2 to TRBJ2-7, with 8 bases that match TRBD1. This clonotype was obtained from a man aged 18 to 35 in good health. The DNA for the CDR3 is TGTGCCAGCAGCTTGTACGGGACAGGTACCTACGAGCAGTACTTC. This translates into CASSLYGTGTYEQYF.